This T cell receptor (beta chain) comes out of a study of beta chain features in type 1 diabetes (dated by TCRdb to the late 2010s). Regarding the research as a whole: Mean age, gender distribution, total cell number and subset yield were not different between patients and healthy donors. A total of approximately 100,000,000 sorted cells were examined across all samples, and the number of cells per subset was strongly correlated with RNA yield. In the study, recently diagnosed type 1 diabetes patients and matched healthy donors were compared on the TCRB repertoires of their sorted circulating CD4+ T cell subsets. Regulatory and stem cell-like memory subsets were isolated from only 8 patients and about 8 healthy donors, whereas naive and central memory subsets came from all 30 or so donors.

Points the paper makes about the study in general: A moderate but significant shortening of TCRB CDR3 length was observed in type 1 diabetes patients in all four CD4+ subsets. Naive, central memory and regulatory TCRB repertoires appeared to be more similar among patients than among healthy donors. At VDJ recombination sites, type 1 diabetes patients had fewer insertions and more deleted nucleotides, which implies abnormalities in thymic rearrangement. Shorter templates might be favored by PCR, yet because patient and control samples were amplified and corrected together, any such skew would affect both groups equally. Because cDNA was sequenced instead of genomic DNA, activated cells with high expression could be over-represented, although the groups did not differ in activation or CD3 levels. Because small numbers of individuals were included in the HLA sub-analyses, any influence of HLA type on TCRB rearrangement was left unresolved.

The High Capacity cDNA Reverse Transcription Kit was used to reverse transcribe all of the isolated RNA, meaning that expressed TCRB transcripts were what got sequenced. Deep immunoSEQ sequencing was performed on naive, central memory and regulatory T cell samples, with an average of roughly 3.5 million total reads per sample. After sorted cells were lysed in RLT buffer, RNA was extracted with DNase-treated RNeasy Micro or Mini kits, with the choice depending on cell number. To prevent cross-contamination, each cell subset was processed individually, whereas patient and healthy donor samples were processed jointly. Using the immunoSEQ multiplex PCR, TCRB sequences were amplified from cDNA into 87-bp fragments spanning the CDR3 region. The amplicons were sequenced using the Illumina HiSeq platform. The paper's data handling went like this. Synthetic template baselines were used to correct PCR bias computationally, reads within Hamming distance 2 were collapsed together, and singletons that could not be merged were discarded. By aligning reads against IMGT, V, D and J genes, CDR3 length, and insertions or deletions at six rearrangement sites were assigned. Clonotype counts were normalized to sorted cell number within each subset before computing true diversity and Gini coefficients with the tcR R package. Repertoire sharing was quantified using the overlap coefficient calculated on TCRB nucleotide sequences. As a proxy for the pre-selection repertoire, out-of-frame TCRB sequences from naive cells were analyzed. This is the immuneACCESS table as TCRdb keeps it, with only in-frame sequences that have V and J called. A part of the clones is gone; compared with another copy, unresolved V genes explain less than half, and the rest is unexplained. The DNA was the basis for D and trimming; V, J and clone size are from that table. The sample contains roughly 240,000 clones, more than 65% of them found a single time. Around 0.057% of the sample is taken by the ten largest.

Each donor gave one peripheral blood draw, approximately 110 mL on average, collected into heparinised tubes. A BD FACSAria II was used to sort naive, central memory, regulatory and stem cell-like memory CD4+ T cells with a panel that included CD45RO, CCR7, CD25, CD127, CD95 and CD27. A purity above 98% was achieved for all sorted populations. PBMCs were separated immediately by Lymphoprep density gradient centrifugation and were stained directly, without being cultured. Samples were stained and sorted in pairs, with one healthy donor and one patient per experiment, so that batch effects were minimized. Turning to this clone: What this receptor recognizes is not known. One base away there is no much larger clone; base qualities are not given.

Source material: naive CD4+ T cells from blood. The sample's cell subset or site, from its label and the paper: true naive CD4+ T cells. The receptor comes from a man in his thirties or forties in good health.

In nucleotides, the sequence is TGCAGCGGGGGACTTTTCTCCTACAATGAGCAGTTCTTC. Translated, this gives CSGGLFSYNEQFF. The sequence joins TRBV29-1 to TRBJ2-1; a tentative D match to TRBD2 spans 6 bases. From the germline V gene, CDR1 is SQVTM and CDR2 is ANQGSEA. Measured from the cysteine to the phenylalanine, the CDR3 is 13 residues long. Only the CDR3 region is kept as DNA, spanning 39 bases read in frame from base 1. The trim is 7 bases for V and 0 bases for J, with a gap of 10 bases between the germline ends.